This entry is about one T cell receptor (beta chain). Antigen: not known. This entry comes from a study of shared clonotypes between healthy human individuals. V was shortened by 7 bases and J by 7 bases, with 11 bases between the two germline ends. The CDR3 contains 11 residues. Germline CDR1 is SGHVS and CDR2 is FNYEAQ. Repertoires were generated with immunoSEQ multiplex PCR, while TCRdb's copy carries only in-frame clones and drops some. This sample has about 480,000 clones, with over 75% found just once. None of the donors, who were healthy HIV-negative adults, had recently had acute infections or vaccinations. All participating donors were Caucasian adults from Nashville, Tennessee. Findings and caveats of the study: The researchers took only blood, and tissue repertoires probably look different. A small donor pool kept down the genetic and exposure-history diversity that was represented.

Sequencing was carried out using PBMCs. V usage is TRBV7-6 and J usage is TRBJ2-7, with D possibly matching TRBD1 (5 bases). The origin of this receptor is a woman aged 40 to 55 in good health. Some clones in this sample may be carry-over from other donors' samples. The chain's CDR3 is CASTQGIEQYF. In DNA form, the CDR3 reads TGTGCCAGCACCCAGGGAATAGAGCAGTACTTC.